This T cell receptor beta chain was sequenced during a study of T cell repertoires in cytomegalovirus infection. At the level of the study: Public TCR beta signatures provided an indication of both CMV infection and a matching HLA type. Study outcomes and limitations: The ex vivo response was dominated by HLA-C-restricted CMV-specific TCR beta clonotypes. Accumulated public TCR beta family frequency recognized individuals carrying CMV together with the relevant HLA.

The sample holds a few counts of this clonotype. The antigen is unknown. TCRdb itself ran the reads through MiXCR, one entry per CDR3 protein. Of around 310,000 distinct CDR3 sequences in the sample, 25% to 30% were seen once. Per the germline V gene, CDR1 is SGHVS and CDR2 is FNYEAQ. This CDR3 has 15 residues. Trimming took 1 base from V and 0 from J, leaving 6 bases between them. V gene TRBV7-6 combines with J gene TRBJ2-2, with no clear D. Source: cultured PBMCs, taken from culture after CMV antigen stimulation. The sequence came from a human donor in good health (CMV status not recorded). Some clones in this sample may be carry-over from other donors' samples. The CDR3 coding sequence is TGTGCCAGCAGCTTAGGGCTATCGAACACCGGGGAGCTGTTTTTT. It codes for CASSLGLSNTGELFF.